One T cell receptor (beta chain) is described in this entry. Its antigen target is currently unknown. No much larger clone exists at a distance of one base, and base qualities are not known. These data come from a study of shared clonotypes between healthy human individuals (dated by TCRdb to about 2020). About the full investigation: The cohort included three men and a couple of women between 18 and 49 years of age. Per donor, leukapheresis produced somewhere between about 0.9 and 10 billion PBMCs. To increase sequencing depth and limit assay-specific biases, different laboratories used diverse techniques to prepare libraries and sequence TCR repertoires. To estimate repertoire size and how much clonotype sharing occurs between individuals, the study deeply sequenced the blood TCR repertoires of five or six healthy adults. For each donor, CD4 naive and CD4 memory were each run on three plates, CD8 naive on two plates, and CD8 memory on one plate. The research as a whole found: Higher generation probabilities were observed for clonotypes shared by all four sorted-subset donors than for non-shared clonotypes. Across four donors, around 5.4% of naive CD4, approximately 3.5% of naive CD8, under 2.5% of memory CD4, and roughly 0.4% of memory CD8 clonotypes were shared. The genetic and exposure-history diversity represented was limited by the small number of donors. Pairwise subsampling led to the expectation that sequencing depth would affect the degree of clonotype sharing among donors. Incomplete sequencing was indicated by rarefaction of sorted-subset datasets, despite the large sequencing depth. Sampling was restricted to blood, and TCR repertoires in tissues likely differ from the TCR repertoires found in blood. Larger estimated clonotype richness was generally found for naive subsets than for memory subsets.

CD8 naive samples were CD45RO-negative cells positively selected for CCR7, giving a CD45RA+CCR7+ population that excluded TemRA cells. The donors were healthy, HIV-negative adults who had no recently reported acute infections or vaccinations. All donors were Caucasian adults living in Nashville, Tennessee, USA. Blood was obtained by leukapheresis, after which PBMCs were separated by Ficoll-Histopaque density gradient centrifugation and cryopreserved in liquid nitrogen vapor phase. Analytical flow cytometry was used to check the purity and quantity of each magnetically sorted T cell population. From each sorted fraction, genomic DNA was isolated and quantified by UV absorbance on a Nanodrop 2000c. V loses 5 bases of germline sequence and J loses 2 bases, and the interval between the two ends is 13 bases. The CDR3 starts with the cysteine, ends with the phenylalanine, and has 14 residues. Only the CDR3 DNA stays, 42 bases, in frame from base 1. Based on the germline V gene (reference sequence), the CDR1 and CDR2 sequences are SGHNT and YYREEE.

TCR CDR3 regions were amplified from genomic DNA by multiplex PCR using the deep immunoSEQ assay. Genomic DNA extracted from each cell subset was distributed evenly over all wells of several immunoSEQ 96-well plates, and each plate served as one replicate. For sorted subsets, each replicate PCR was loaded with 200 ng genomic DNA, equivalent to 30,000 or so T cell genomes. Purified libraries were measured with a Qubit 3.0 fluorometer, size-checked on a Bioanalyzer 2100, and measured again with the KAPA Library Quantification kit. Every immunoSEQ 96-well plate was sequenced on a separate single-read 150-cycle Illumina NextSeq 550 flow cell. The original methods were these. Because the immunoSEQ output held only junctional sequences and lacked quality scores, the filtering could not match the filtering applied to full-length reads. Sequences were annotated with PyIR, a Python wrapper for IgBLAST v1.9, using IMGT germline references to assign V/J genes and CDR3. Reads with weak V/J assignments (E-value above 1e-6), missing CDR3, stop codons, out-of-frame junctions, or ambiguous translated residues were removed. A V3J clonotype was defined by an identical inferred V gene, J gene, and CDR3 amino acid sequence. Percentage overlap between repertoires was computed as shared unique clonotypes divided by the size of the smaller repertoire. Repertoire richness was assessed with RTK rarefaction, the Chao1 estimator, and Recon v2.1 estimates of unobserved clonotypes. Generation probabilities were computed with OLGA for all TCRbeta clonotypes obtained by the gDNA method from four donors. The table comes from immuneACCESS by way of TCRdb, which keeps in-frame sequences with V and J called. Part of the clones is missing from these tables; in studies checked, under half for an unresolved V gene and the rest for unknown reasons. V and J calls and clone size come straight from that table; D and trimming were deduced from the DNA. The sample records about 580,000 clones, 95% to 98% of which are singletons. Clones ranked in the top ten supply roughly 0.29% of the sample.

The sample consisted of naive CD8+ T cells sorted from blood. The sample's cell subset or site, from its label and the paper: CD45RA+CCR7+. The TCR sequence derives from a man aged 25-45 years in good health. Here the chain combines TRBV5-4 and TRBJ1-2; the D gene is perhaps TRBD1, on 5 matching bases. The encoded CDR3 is CASRQEQTNYGYTF. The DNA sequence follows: TGTGCCAGCAGACAGGAACAGACCAACTATGGCTACACCTTC. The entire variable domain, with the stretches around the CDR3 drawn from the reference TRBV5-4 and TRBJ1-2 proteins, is ETGVTQSPTHLIKTRGQQVTLRCSSQSGHNTVSWYQQALGQGPQFIFQYYREEENGRGNFPPRFSGLQFPNYSSELNVNALELDDSALYLCASRQEQTNYGYTFGSGTRLTVV.